Shown below are 15 T cell receptor beta chains from a single sample sequenced in a study of shared T cell receptors in the human thymus. This table comes from immunoSEQ multiplex PCR, and its TCRdb copy is limited to in-frame clones, with some not included. Of 700,000 or so clones in the sample, approximately 83% are singletons; the top ten hold about 0.0098%. This same sample was also taken into another study, of human thymus T cells.

Sequenced: thymocytes. The receptors originated from a girl less than two years old with a congenital heart defect.

V is TRBV6-1 and J is TRBJ2-4; 7 nucleotides agree with TRBD1. In germline, CDR1 is MNHNS, CDR2 SASEGT. The CDR3 is made up of 13 amino acids. V lost 8 bases and J lost 0; bases outside the gene matches: 1. CDR3 region: CASGTEAKNIQYF. CDR3 sequence (DNA): TGTGCCAGCGGGACAGAAGCCAAAAACATTCAGTACTTC.

The chain links TRBV11-2 to TRBJ2-3, with 7 bases lining up with TRBD1. CDR1 is SGHAT, CDR2 FQNNGV, per germline. J gave up 6 bases and V 5 bases, and 20 bases lay outside the gene matches. This CDR3 region has 18 residues. This CDR3 is CASSLRDSWASPSDTQYF. In DNA, the CDR3 is TGTGCCAGCAGCCTCCGGGACAGTTGGGCTTCGCCGTCGGATACGCAGTATTTT.

The rearrangement joins TRBV28 to TRBJ1-1; D remains ambiguous. The CDR3 loop spans 17 amino acids. Germline values: CDR1 MDHEN, CDR2 SYDVKM. V shed 3 bases and J shed 1 base, with 18 bases lying between them. The CDR3 region is CASSFCAHPRGNTEAFF. CDR3 sequence (DNA): TGTGCCAGCAGTTTTTGCGCCCACCCCCGGGGGAACACTGAAGCTTTCTTT.

The V call is TRBV5-5, the J call TRBJ2-5; D perhaps matches TRBD1 (6 bases). The CDR3 extends over 15 amino acids. V was shortened by 4 bases and J by 1 base, with 14 bases between the two germline ends. The germline V gene encodes CDR1 SGHKS and CDR2 YYEKEE (reference sequence). The DNA of the CDR3 is TGTGCCAGCAGCGCACCGGGACATCTCCAAGAGACCCAGTACTTC. This encodes CASSAPGHLQETQYF.

This chain links TRBV30 with TRBJ2-1, with TRBD2 identical over 11 bases. J gave up 6 bases and V 3 bases, and 19 bases lay outside the gene matches. There are 19 residues in the CDR3. Looked up from germline, CDR1 is GTSNPN and CDR2 is SVGIG (reference sequence). DNA of the CDR3: TGTGCCTGGAGACACCTCGTGGGTAGCGGGGGGGCCCACATCAATGAGCAGTTCTTC. Translating gives CAWRHLVGSGGAHINEQFF.

This chain joins TRBV6-1 and TRBJ1-2; perhaps TRBD1 as D (6 bases). With 1 base removed from V and 4 bases from J, the gap between germline ends came to 13 bases. In germline, CDR1 is MNHNS, CDR2 SASEGT. The CDR3 consists of 15 residues. The CDR3 nucleotides read TGTGCCAGCAGTGAAGACAGGGCAACGGCCTATGGCTACACCTTC. Protein product: CASSEDRATAYGYTF.

This clone was observed a single time. V gene TRBV6-4 combines with J gene TRBJ2-7; TRBD1 might be the D (5 bases). Germline V CDR1 and CDR2: MRHNA, SNTAGT. V lost 4 bases and J lost 4, with 20 bases in between. CDR3 length: 16 amino acids. This CDR3 reads CASSAELTDVKYEQYF. CDR3 in DNA: TGTGCCAGCAGTGCCGAATTGACAGATGTTAAGTACGAGCAGTACTTC.

V gene TRBV7-8 combines with J gene TRBJ2-3; D possibly corresponds to TRBD2 (5 bases). The CDR3 contains 17 residues. CDR1 and CDR2 from the germline V gene are SGHVS and FQNEAQ. Trimming took off 1 base at V and 6 bases at J, with 20 bases between the two ends. This chain's CDR3 is CASSLGLGPGISDTQYF. The CDR3 DNA reads as TGTGCCAGCAGCTTAGGTTTAGGGCCGGGGATTTCGGATACGCAGTATTTT.

The V gene is TRBV18, the J gene TRBJ1-2; 7 nucleotides match TRBD1. CDR1 and CDR2 from the germline V gene are KGHSH and LQKENI. V lost 3 bases, J lost 7 bases, and 17 bases stayed unmatched. The CDR3 consists of 17 residues. The CDR3 sequence is CASSPQNFYKGAGGYTF. CDR3 bases: TGTGCCAGCTCACCGCAAAACTTCTATAAGGGGGCTGGTGGCTACACCTTC. The variable domain in full, with the rest retrieved from reference TRBV18 and TRBJ1-2, is NAGVMQNPRHLVRRRGQEARLRCSPMKGHSHVYWYRQLPEEGLKFMVYLQKENIIDESGMPKERFSAEFPKEGPSILRIQQVVRGDSAAYFCASSPQNFYKGAGGYTFGSGTRLTVV.

The J gene is TRBJ2-1, the V gene TRBV11-2; 8 bases are a match to TRBD2. The CDR3 spans 16 residues. Germline trimming cut 6 bases from V and 0 bases from J; bases unmatched to any gene: 7. Germline CDR1 is SGHAT and CDR2 is FQNNGV. The CDR3 loop is CASRRHGGGSYNEQFF. The CDR3 DNA reads as TGTGCCAGCAGACGCCACGGGGGGGGCTCCTACAATGAGCAGTTCTTC.

The chain has TRBV19 and TRBJ1-2, with unresolved D. The CDR3 sequence is 15 residues long. The V end lost 4 bases, the J end lost 3 bases, and 15 bases lay between the germline ends. Looked up from germline, CDR1 is LNHDA and CDR2 is SQIVND (reference sequence). As DNA, the CDR3 is TGTGCCAGTAGTAGGGGTCGGGGAGGATACTATGGCTACACCTTC. Protein product: CASSRGRGGYYGYTF.

The V call is TRBV6-6, the J call TRBJ1-5; D might be TRBD1 (5 bases). The length of the CDR3 is 12 residues. Germline values: CDR1 MNHNY, CDR2 SVGAGI (reference sequence). The V and J ends lost 6 bases and 6 bases respectively, with 9 bases between them. This chain's CDR3 is CASSRVGQPQHF. CDR3 nucleotide sequence: TGTGCCAGCAGCAGGGTTGGTCAGCCCCAGCATTTT.

J is TRBJ1-1 and V is TRBV5-6; D is unclear. The CDR3 length is 17 residues. CDR1 SGHDT and CDR2 YYEEEE come from the germline V gene. Trimming took 0 bases from V and 3 from J, leaving 18 bases between them. The CDR3 DNA reads TGTGCCAGCAGCTTGGCCCCTAACGAGGGTTTGGACACTGAAGCTTTCTTT. Translated: CASSLAPNEGLDTEAFF.

Written as DNA, the CDR3 is TGTGCCAGCAGCTTGGAAAGCTCATGGATGGCTAGAGGCTACACCTTC. This codes for CASSLESSWMARGYTF. The chain has TRBV5-5 and TRBJ1-2; D unclear. Looked up from germline, CDR1 is SGHKS and CDR2 is YYEKEE (reference sequence). The CDR3 has 16 residues. Deletions cut 0 bases from V and 8 bases from J, with 20 bases between.

The rearrangement joins TRBV25-1 to TRBJ1-5; 10 bases agree with TRBD1. The ends lost 2 bases at V and 7 bases at J; junction bases unmatched: 14. The germline V gene encodes CDR1 MGHDK and CDR2 SYGVNS. The CDR3 extends over 18 amino acids. The CDR3 region is CASSEGTGADSEIQPQHF. DNA of the CDR3: TGTGCCAGCAGTGAAGGGACAGGGGCAGATTCCGAGATACAGCCCCAGCATTTT.